This T cell receptor (beta chain) was profiled in a study of CD8 T cells in Susac syndrome (dated by TCRdb to the late 2010s). With regard to the full study: Of the Susac syndrome patients who were sequenced, over five had clinically active disease and about eight were in clinical remission. At blood withdrawal, Susac syndrome patients were therapy-naive, treated with corticosteroids (with IVIg additionally given to some), or treated with IVIg alone. Whether CD8+ T cell activation and differentiation in Susac syndrome was antigen driven was tested using repertoire sequencing. The clonality of the CD8+ T cell repertoire was compared across approximately 12 healthy donors, about 14 Susac syndrome patients and fewer than 16 multiple sclerosis patients.

RNA was extracted using the RNeasy kit, and about 0.45 to 1 ug of the RNA was reverse transcribed with random hexamers. The immunoSEQ multiplex PCR assay, covering 54 Vbeta and 13 Jbeta segments, was used to amplify TCR beta CDR3 regions. Bias from PCR amplification was corrected by using a synthetic template baseline for primer optimization and for computational correction. Per the source publication's procedure: Reads were annotated to V, D and J genes per IMGT and analyzed with immunoSEQ Analyzer, keeping only productive sequences. To calculate clonality, Shannon entropy was normalized by log2 of the number of productive unique sequences and then subtracted from one. Public and private clones were assessed among the 100 most prevalent clones of each patient and control. Clones were defined as Susac-specific if absent from the healthy and MS cohorts, from roughly 1,100 published viral clones and from other ImmuneACCESS disease sequences. Through fastp at Q25 and MiXCR, TCRdb rebuilt clones from the public reads, retaining in-frame beta chains. CDR3 protein duplicates are merged, each entry listing the most common genes and DNA. TCRdb's processing, not the study's, gives the V and J calls here. This sample holds around 170,000 distinct CDR3 sequences; 95% were observed only once. Around 0.16% of the sample rests with the top ten.

In regard to this clonotype: This receptor's antigen is unknown. There are no base qualities to consult, and no much larger clone falls within one base.

High-throughput TCR beta sequencing profiled peripheral blood CD8+ and CD4+ T cells from healthy donors, Susac syndrome patients and multiple sclerosis patients. The Susac syndrome patients fulfilled recently defined diagnostic criteria for definite or probable disease. CD8+ TEMRA cells were enriched by FACS, while bulk CD8+ and CD4+ T cells were purified by magnetic negative isolation. Blood was drawn into EDTA tubes, processed within 24 hours, and PBMCs were isolated by density gradient centrifugation. PBMCs destined for TCR sequencing were cryopreserved in liquid nitrogen and later thawed in a 37 °C water bath. A purity of at least 90% was achieved for sorted or isolated CD4+, CD8+ and CD8+ TEMRA cells. Study-wide conclusions, independent of this receptor: Susac syndrome CD8+ repertoires showed clonal expansion, highest in CD8+ TEMRA cells and greater in clinically active than remitting patients. Looking at Susac-specific public clones, the researchers identified under 20 in the total CD8+ repertoire and about 5 in the CD8+ TEMRA repertoire. The number of individuals in the TCR sequencing and HLA analysis was recognized as being relatively small.

The CDR3 goes from the cysteine to the phenylalanine over 16 residues. The DNA shown is the 48-base CDR3, in frame from base 1. In the germline V gene (reference sequence), CDR1 corresponds to MNHNY and CDR2 to SVGAGI. Relative to germline, V is missing 6 bases and J is missing 0 bases, with 9 bases of the junction outside any gene match. The sequence was collected from a human donor with Susac syndrome. Sequenced: CD8+ T cells from PBMCs. The rearranged segments are TRBV6-6 and TRBJ2-3; TRBD2 fits 7 bases in the junction. The CDR3 region reads CASSPGGSGSTDTQYF. The DNA is TGTGCCAGCAGCCCCGGGGGTAGCGGGAGCACAGATACGCAGTATTTT.